The rows below give T cell receptor beta chains drawn from one sample of a study of T cells in Graves' hyperthyroidism and ophthalmopathy. TCRdb re-derived calls from the multiplex PCR reads in MiXCR, one entry per CDR3 protein. The data contain a few hundred thousand distinct CDR3 sequences, under 60% of them singletons. The sequenced sample consisted of peripheral blood or thyroid tissue (not recorded which). Receptors were obtained from a woman aged 18 to 35 with Graves' hyperthyroidism. Each CDR3 is given with its conserved first and last residue. The order of the fields is CDR3 protein, CDR3 DNA, clone size, D gene, V gene, J gene. The D gene is left open where the match is weak. Rows give clone size only sometimes, using once, few, many, or a class for an expanded clone.

cdr3_aa: CSARQGGSTNQPQHF
cdr3_nt: TGCAGCGCTAGACAGGGGGGGAGCACCAATCAGCCCCAGCATTTT
clone_size: .
d_call: TRBD1
v_call: TRBV29-1
j_call: TRBJ1-5

cdr3_aa: CSGTGEEQYF
cdr3_nt: TGCAGCGGGACAGGGGAGGAGCAGTACTTC
clone_size: many
d_call: TRBD1
v_call: TRBV29-1
j_call: TRBJ2-7

cdr3_aa: CASSPRLGRDPEHYGQYF
cdr3_nt: TGTGCCAGCTCACCACGACTAGGGCGGGACCCCGAACACTACGGGCAGTACTTC
clone_size: .
d_call: .
v_call: TRBV12-3/TRBV12-4
j_call: TRBJ2-7

cdr3_aa: CASSRGDAGYNEQFF
cdr3_nt: TGTGCCAGCAGCAGGGGGGACGCAGGTTACAATGAGCAGTTCTTC
clone_size: .
d_call: .
v_call: TRBV7-6
j_call: TRBJ2-1

cdr3_aa: CAISEPGTANQETQYF
cdr3_nt: TGTGCCATCAGTGAGCCCGGGACAGCGAACCAAGAGACCCAGTACTTC
clone_size: many
d_call: TRBD1
v_call: TRBV10-3
j_call: TRBJ2-5

cdr3_aa: CASRTGQASGANVLTF
cdr3_nt: TGTGCCAGCAGAACCGGACAGGCCTCTGGGGCCAACGTCCTGACTTTC
clone_size: many
d_call: TRBD1
v_call: TRBV6-2/TRBV6-3
j_call: TRBJ2-6

cdr3_aa: CASSLNLDRPYGQYF
cdr3_nt: TGTGCCAGCAGCCTTAACCTTGACAGGCCCTACGGGCAGTACTTC
clone_size: few
d_call: .
v_call: TRBV7-2
j_call: TRBJ2-7

cdr3_aa: CSARASGLAGLNTGELFF
cdr3_nt: TGCAGTGCTAGAGCCTCGGGACTAGCGGGATTAAACACCGGGGAGCTGTTTTTT
clone_size: many
d_call: TRBD2
v_call: TRBV20-1
j_call: TRBJ2-2

cdr3_aa: CASSQDAGTGYSPLHF
cdr3_nt: TGCGCCAGCAGCCAAGATGCGGGGACAGGGTATTCACCCCTCCACTTT
clone_size: many
d_call: TRBD1
v_call: TRBV4-3
j_call: TRBJ1-6

cdr3_aa: CASKTGGNSPLHF
cdr3_nt: TGTGCCAGCAAGACAGGGGGGAATTCACCCCTCCACTTT
clone_size: .
d_call: TRBD1
v_call: TRBV19
j_call: TRBJ1-6

cdr3_aa: CSAGVSSTDTQYF
cdr3_nt: TGCAGTGCAGGGGTTTCTAGCACAGATACGCAGTATTTT
clone_size: .
d_call: .
v_call: TRBV20-1
j_call: TRBJ2-3

cdr3_aa: CASSSGFLDLNTEAFF
cdr3_nt: TGCGCCAGCAGCTCAGGCTTTTTGGACCTGAACACTGAAGCTTTCTTT
clone_size: many
d_call: .
v_call: TRBV5-1
j_call: TRBJ1-1

cdr3_aa: CASRIQDLYGYTF
cdr3_nt: TGTGCCAGCAGGATACAGGACCTCTATGGCTACACCTTC
clone_size: many
d_call: .
v_call: TRBV6-2/TRBV6-3
j_call: TRBJ1-2

cdr3_aa: CASSLRRELNEQYF
cdr3_nt: TGTGCCAGCAGTTTACGGCGGGAGTTAAACGAGCAGTACTTC
clone_size: .
d_call: TRBD2
v_call: TRBV27
j_call: TRBJ2-7

cdr3_aa: CASSLAVVGTTGTRVNYGYTF
cdr3_nt: TGTGCCAGCAGCTTAGCTGTGGTAGGGACTACCGGGACACGGGTTAACTATGGCTACACCTTC
clone_size: .
d_call: .
v_call: TRBV7-6
j_call: TRBJ1-2

cdr3_aa: CASSLAGGRVGNQPQHF
cdr3_nt: TGTGCCAGCAGCTTAGCGGGGGGGCGCGTCGGCAATCAGCCCCAGCATTTT
clone_size: .
d_call: .
v_call: TRBV7-6
j_call: TRBJ1-5

cdr3_aa: CASSLEQGGEQYF
cdr3_nt: TGTGCCAGCAGCCTCGAGCAGGGCGGCGAGCAGTACTTC
clone_size: .
d_call: .
v_call: TRBV7-3
j_call: TRBJ2-7

cdr3_aa: CASSTQFRNEKLFF
cdr3_nt: TGTGCCAGCAGCACTCAGTTCCGCAATGAAAAACTGTTTTTT
clone_size: many
d_call: .
v_call: TRBV5-8
j_call: TRBJ1-4

cdr3_aa: CASSSGQPGEGEAFF
cdr3_nt: TGTGCCAGCAGTTCGGGACAGCCCGGCGAGGGTGAAGCTTTCTTT
clone_size: few
d_call: TRBD1
v_call: TRBV6-5
j_call: TRBJ1-1

cdr3_aa: CASSPNHRLTSGTQFF
cdr3_nt: TGTGCCAGCAGCCCCAACCATCGACTGACTAGCGGGACTCAGTTCTTC
clone_size: .
d_call: TRBD2
v_call: TRBV7-8
j_call: TRBJ2-1

cdr3_aa: CASSYSGRPSYEQYF
cdr3_nt: TGTGCCAGCAGTTACTCGGGGAGACCCTCCTACGAGCAGTACTTC
clone_size: .
d_call: .
v_call: TRBV6-5
j_call: TRBJ2-7

cdr3_aa: CASSQYIGELFF
cdr3_nt: TGTGCCAGCAGTCAGTACATCGGGGAGCTGTTTTTT
clone_size: .
d_call: .
v_call: TRBV12-3/TRBV12-4
j_call: TRBJ2-2

cdr3_aa: CASSFGPGVDTEAFF
cdr3_nt: TGTGCCAGCAGCTTCGGGCCCGGGGTGGACACTGAAGCTTTCTTT
clone_size: many
d_call: .
v_call: TRBV13
j_call: TRBJ1-1

cdr3_aa: CASNGRDRGFYGYTF
cdr3_nt: TGTGCCAGCAACGGCCGGGACAGGGGGTTCTATGGCTACACCTTC
clone_size: many
d_call: TRBD1
v_call: TRBV12-3/TRBV12-4
j_call: TRBJ1-2

cdr3_aa: CASSLSPSGSYEQYF
cdr3_nt: TGTGCCAGCAGCTTATCGCCTAGCGGCTCCTACGAGCAGTACTTC
clone_size: many
d_call: TRBD2
v_call: TRBV7-6
j_call: TRBJ2-7

cdr3_aa: CSASRAANYGYTF
cdr3_nt: TGCAGCGCCTCCCGGGCAGCTAACTATGGCTACACCTTC
clone_size: .
d_call: .
v_call: TRBV29-1
j_call: TRBJ1-2

cdr3_aa: CASSLDRGYTNYGYTF
cdr3_nt: TGTGCCAGCAGCTTAGATCGTGGGTACACTAACTATGGCTACACCTTC
clone_size: many
d_call: .
v_call: TRBV11-2
j_call: TRBJ1-2

cdr3_aa: CAISTGHKNQPQHF
cdr3_nt: TGTGCCATCAGTACGGGACACAAAAATCAGCCCCAGCATTTT
clone_size: .
d_call: .
v_call: TRBV10-3
j_call: TRBJ1-5

cdr3_aa: CASSSTDRVRFGELFF
cdr3_nt: TGTGCCAGCAGCTCCACAGACAGGGTTAGGTTCGGGGAGCTGTTTTTT
clone_size: many
d_call: TRBD1
v_call: TRBV14
j_call: TRBJ2-2

cdr3_aa: CAISPAERNYGYTF
cdr3_nt: TGTGCCATCAGTCCGGCGGAAAGGAACTATGGCTACACCTTC
clone_size: many
d_call: .
v_call: TRBV10-3
j_call: TRBJ1-2